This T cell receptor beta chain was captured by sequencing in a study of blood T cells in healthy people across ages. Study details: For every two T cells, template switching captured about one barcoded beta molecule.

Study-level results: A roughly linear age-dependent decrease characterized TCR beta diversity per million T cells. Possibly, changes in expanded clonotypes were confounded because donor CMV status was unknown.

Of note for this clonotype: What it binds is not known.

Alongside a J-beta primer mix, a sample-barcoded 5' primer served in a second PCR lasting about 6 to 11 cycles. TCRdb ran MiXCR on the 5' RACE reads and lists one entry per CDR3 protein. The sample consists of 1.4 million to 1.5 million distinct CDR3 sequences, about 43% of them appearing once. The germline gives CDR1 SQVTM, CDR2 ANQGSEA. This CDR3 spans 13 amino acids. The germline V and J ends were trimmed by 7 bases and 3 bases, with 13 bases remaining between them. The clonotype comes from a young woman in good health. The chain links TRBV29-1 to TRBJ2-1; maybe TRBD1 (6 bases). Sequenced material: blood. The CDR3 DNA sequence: TGCAGCGCCCGGGACAAGATCTACAATGAGCAGTTCTTC. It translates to CSARDKIYNEQFF.